This T cell receptor (beta chain) originates from a study of monozygotic twins with inflammatory bowel disease. Across eight separate reactions for each sample, cDNA was made. TCRdb reprocessed the 5' RACE reads and stores each CDR3 protein as one record, lacking DNA. The table lists about 160,000 distinct CDR3 sequences. This CDR3 is 14 amino acids long. Germline V CDR1 and CDR2: LGHDT, YNNKEL (reference sequence). About this clonotype itself: As yet, its antigen is unknown.

General study results and limits: Versus healthy twins, IBD patients showed fewer clonotypes shared with others, especially with disease activity. What may have added variability to patient repertoires is that immunosuppressive treatments differed.

The chain couples TRBV3-1 to TRBJ2-7; TCRdb returns TRBD2, unconfirmable since there is no DNA. Sequenced material: blood. The receptor was isolated from a human donor with ulcerative colitis or Crohn's disease, or a healthy co-twin of an affected twin (not recorded which). The chain's CDR3 is CASSPVLASHEQYF.